The 25 T cell receptor beta chains given below trace back to one sample, sequenced in a study of blood T cell repertoires in COVID-19 (dated by TCRdb to 2018 to 2020). The library came from the immunoSEQ multiplex PCR assay. Here the immuneACCESS table is served through TCRdb, limited to in-frame sequences with V and J called. Missing clones are a known gap in these copies; in checked studies unresolved V genes cover under half, and the rest lacks a known reason. Present in this sample are fewer than 250,000 clones, around nine tenths of which were seen just once. In total, the top ten clones hold around 3.6% of the sample. The sequencing sample was made of PBMCs or T cells enriched from blood (not recorded which). All receptors come from a woman in her 30s who had been exposed to COVID-19.

V is TRBV5-1 and J is TRBJ1-3; D is unresolved. Trimming cost V 0 bases and J 0 bases, with 7 bases left between them. This CDR3 has 15 amino acids. Germline V lookup: CDR1 SGHRS, CDR2 YFSETQ. DNA for the CDR3: TGCGCCAGCAGCTTGGAATCTCGCTCTGGAAACACCATATATTTT. Amino acid sequence: CASSLESRSGNTIYF. Full variable domain (missing parts from reference TRBV5-1 and TRBJ1-3): KAGVTQTPRYLIKTRGQQVTLSCSPISGHRSVSWYQQTPGQGLQFLFEYFSETQRNKGNFPGRFSGRQFSNSRSEMNVSTLELGDSALYLCASSLESRSGNTIYFGEGSWLTVV.

V usage is TRBV5-1 and J usage is TRBJ2-2, with a tentative D call TRBD2 (5 bases). CDR3 length equals 16 residues. V lost 2 bases, J lost 0 bases, and 11 bases lay in between. The V gene's germline CDR1 is SGHRS and CDR2 YFSETQ. CDR3 nucleotides: TGCGCCAGCAGCTTCGGAGCGGCTTCGAACACCGGGGAGCTGTTTTTT. Its translation: CASSFGAASNTGELFF.

This chain links TRBV11-2 with TRBJ2-1; 7 bases are shared with TRBD2. Losses at the gene ends were 4 bases for V and 6 bases for J; bases not matched to a gene: 15. The germline CDR1 and CDR2 sequences are SGHAT and FQNNGV. The CDR3 extends over 17 amino acids. The CDR3 region is CASSSYLAAQSVNEQFF. In nucleotides, the CDR3 is TGTGCCAGCAGCTCGTACCTAGCGGCCCAATCAGTCAATGAGCAGTTCTTC.

The rearrangement uses TRBV4-2 and TRBJ2-2; 8 bases fit TRBD2. The CDR3 is 17 amino acids. Germline trimming cut 1 base from V and 3 bases from J; bases unmatched to any gene: 7. CDR1 is LGHNA and CDR2 is YNFKEQ in the germline V gene. DNA for the CDR3: TGTGCCAGCAGCCAAGTGGGGGCCGGGAGGGACACCGGGGAGCTGTTTTTT. It is translated as CASSQVGAGRDTGELFF.

The rearrangement uses TRBV30 and TRBJ2-5; a weak D match, TRBD1 (6 bases). This CDR3 has 13 amino acids. Between the trimmed V and J ends, which lost 4 bases and 4 bases, there was a span of 13 bases. Germline values: CDR1 GTSNPN, CDR2 SVGIG (reference sequence). The CDR3 DNA reads TGTGCCTGGAAACCAGGGGAGAGAGAGACCCAGTACTTC. It codes for CAWKPGERETQYF.

This clone was counted a single time. This chain uses TRBV9 with TRBJ2-1; 10 bases map to TRBD2. The CDR3 extends over 16 amino acids. Per germline, CDR1 SGDLS and CDR2 YYNGEE. The trim removed 3 bases at V and 5 bases at J, leaving 8 bases unmatched. CDR3 amino acids: CASSEQGLAKHNEQFF. Written as DNA, the CDR3 is TGTGCCAGCAGCGAACAGGGACTAGCGAAACACAATGAGCAGTTCTTC.

A word on this clone: Other DNA sequences of this sample code for an identical CDR3. The V call is TRBV18, the J call TRBJ1-1, with 11 bases matching TRBD1. Germline V gene data show CDR1 as KGHSH and CDR2 as LQKENI. Germline trimming cut 3 bases from V and 4 bases from J; bases unmatched to any gene: 1. The CDR3 loop spans 14 amino acids. In DNA form, the CDR3 reads TGTGCCAGCTCACCGGGACAGGGGGGCACTGAAGCTTTCTTT. This translates into CASSPGQGGTEAFF.

J is TRBJ2-1 and V is TRBV9, with TRBD2 matching 9 bases. This CDR3 has 15 amino acids. In germline, CDR1 is SGDLS, CDR2 YYNGEE. The ends lost 4 bases at V and 5 bases at J; junction bases unmatched: 7. The CDR3 coding sequence is TGTGCCAGCAGCTTCGGGACTAGCTTCGACAATGAGCAGTTCTTC. Translation gives CASSFGTSFDNEQFF.

The V call is TRBV2, the J call TRBJ2-7; D may be TRBD1 (6 bases). Between the trimmed V and J ends, which lost 11 bases and 6 bases, there was a span of 23 bases. In germline, CDR1 is SNHLY, CDR2 FYNNEI. The CDR3 has 14 amino acids. CDR3 sequence reads: CASYRDISSVEQYF. CDR3 DNA sequence: TGTGCCTCCTACCGGGACATAAGTTCCGTCGAGCAGTACTTC.

The sample holds one count of this clone. CDR3 nucleotides: TGTGCCAGCAGCTTAGCACCCGGGTATGGCTACACCTTC. Protein: CASSLAPGYGYTF. This rearrangement joins TRBV7-9 to TRBJ1-2; D gene uncertain. Trimming shortened V by 0 bases and J by 5 bases, and 7 bases separated the two germline ends. Germline CDR1 and CDR2: SEHNR and FQNEAQ (reference sequence). The CDR3 loop spans 13 amino acids.

V is TRBV3-1 (or the pseudogene TRBV3-2) and J is TRBJ2-3; D possibly corresponds to TRBD2 (6 bases). CDR1 is LGHDT, CDR2 YNNKEL, per germline (reference sequence). The CDR3 extends over 16 amino acids. The V end was cut by 0 bases, the J end by 4 bases, with 14 bases between. The CDR3 DNA is TGTGCCAGCAGCCAAGATTACGGGAGCACCCCAGATACGCAGTATTTT. It yields the protein CASSQDYGSTPDTQYF.

The CDR3 nucleotides read TGTGCCAGCAGCAACGTTCCGGGCGGGAGCTCCTACAATGAGCAGTTCTTC. This gives the protein CASSNVPGGSSYNEQFF. This rearrangement joins TRBV5-4 to TRBJ2-1; 7 bases align to TRBD2. The CDR3 loop spans 17 amino acids. With 4 bases clipped from V and 0 bases from J, the junction kept 10 bases outside the gene matches. Per germline, CDR1 SGHNT and CDR2 YYREEE (reference sequence).

This rearrangement joins TRBV27 to TRBJ1-1; TRBD1 aligns across 9 bases. Germline trimming cut 4 bases from V and 4 bases from J; bases unmatched to any gene: 13. Germline values: CDR1 MNHEY, CDR2 SMNVEV (reference sequence). The CDR3 spans 17 residues. This CDR3 is CASSSQTGGGRSTEAFF. The CDR3 DNA reads as TGTGCCAGCAGTTCTCAAACAGGGGGCGGACGTAGCACTGAAGCTTTCTTT.

The chain joins TRBV29-1 to TRBJ2-7; D unclear. CDR3 length: 11 amino acids. V was cut by 4 bases and J by 2 bases, with 6 bases left in between. Germline lookup yields CDR1 SQVTM and CDR2 ANQGSEA. The CDR3 DNA reads TGCAGCGTTGCCGGAGCCTACGAGCAGTACTTC. As protein: CSVAGAYEQYF.

The V gene is TRBV19, the J gene TRBJ1-5, with TRBD1 as a possible D gene (5 bases). This CDR3 has 14 amino acids. Per germline, CDR1 LNHDA and CDR2 SQIVND (reference sequence). V lost 4 bases and J lost 6, with 13 bases in between. The CDR3 is CASSTGPRGQPQHF. The CDR3 nucleotides are TGTGCCAGTAGTACTGGGCCTAGGGGTCAGCCCCAGCATTTT.

This clone was seen a few times. The chain is built from TRBV7-9 and TRBJ2-1; D is perhaps TRBD1 (5 bases). There are 15 residues in the CDR3. V lost 1 base and J 3 bases, leaving 10 bases between the germline ends. Germline CDR1 and CDR2: SEHNR and FQNEAQ (reference sequence). The CDR3, as DNA: TGTGCCAGCAGCTTAGTCCAGGGATACTACAATGAGCAGTTCTTC. It codes for CASSLVQGYYNEQFF.

The chain links TRBV3-1 (or the pseudogene TRBV3-2) to TRBJ2-3, with D possibly being TRBD2 (6 bases). V was trimmed by 7 bases and J by 1 base, leaving 27 bases between them. The CDR3 length is 19 residues. CDR1 and CDR2 from the germline V gene are LGHDT and YNNKEL (reference sequence). The CDR3 DNA is TGTGCCAGCACCACATCCCGTGGAGGGGTACAACCTGGCACAGATACGCAGTATTTT. It encodes CASTTSRGGVQPGTDTQYF.

This clone was observed a few times. The rearrangement uses TRBV7-9 and TRBJ2-1; 11 bases agree with TRBD2. V lost 4 bases and J lost 4; bases outside the gene matches: 3. The germline V gene has CDR1 SEHNR and CDR2 FQNEAQ (reference sequence). The CDR3 extends over 15 amino acids. The CDR3 DNA follows: TGTGCCAGCAGCTCGGGACTAGCGGAGTACAATGAGCAGTTCTTC. Protein product: CASSSGLAEYNEQFF.

The rearrangement links TRBV27 to TRBJ1-6; no clear D. V dropped 5 bases and J dropped 0 bases, with 8 bases sitting between them. The CDR3 is 15 residues long. Germline V gene sequence: CDR1 MNHEY, CDR2 SMNVEV (reference sequence). The DNA for the CDR3 is TGTGCCAGCAGTCGTACAAGCTCCTATAATTCACCCCTCCACTTT. It yields the protein CASSRTSSYNSPLHF.

This clone has a single count. The chain employs TRBV5-4 and TRBJ1-2; TRBD1 might be the D (5 bases). Germline-derived CDR1 and CDR2 are SGHNT and YYREEE (reference sequence). V shed 7 bases and J shed 4 bases, with 17 bases lying between them. This CDR3 comprises 14 residues. CDR3 sequence (DNA): TGTGCCAGCTGGAGAGGGGCGGGGGTCTATGGCTACACCTTC. Amino acid sequence: CASWRGAGVYGYTF.

Note on this clone: This clone may be a read error of a much larger clone one base away. This chain joins TRBV5-4 and TRBJ2-7; 9 nucleotides agree with TRBD1. Germline V gene lookup returns CDR1 SGHNT and CDR2 YYREEE (reference sequence). CDR3 length equals 14 residues. V shed 4 bases, J shed 3 bases, and the junction held 5 bases outside the gene matches. The CDR3 protein is CASSRTGDFYEQYF. CDR3 in DNA: TGTGCCAGCAGCCGGACAGGGGATTTCTACGAGCAGTACTTC. Combining the CDR3 with reference TRBV5-4 and TRBJ2-7 gives the whole variable domain ETGVTQSPTHLIKTRGQQVTLRCSSQSGHNTVSWYQQALGQGPQFIFQYYREEENGRGNFPPRFSGLQFPNYSSELNVNALELDDSALYLCASSRTGDFYEQYFGPGTRLTVT.

CDR3 nucleotides: TGTGCCAGCAGTGATGGGAGATACTATGGCTACACCTTC. This gives the protein CASSDGRYYGYTF. V gene TRBV2 combines with J gene TRBJ1-2; D unresolved. Germline V gene data show CDR1 as SNHLY and CDR2 as FYNNEI. V shed 3 bases and J shed 3 bases, with 8 bases lying between them. The CDR3 has 13 residues.

The DNA of the CDR3 is TGTGCCAGCACCGCCGGGACAGGGAACGTCCTGACTTTC. It codes for CASTAGTGNVLTF. The chain uses TRBV28 and TRBJ2-6, with 9 positions matching TRBD1. The ends lost 7 bases at V and 10 bases at J; junction bases unmatched: 5. Germline V gives CDR1 MDHEN, CDR2 SYDVKM. The CDR3 loop spans 13 amino acids.

V usage is TRBV12-3 or TRBV12-4 and J usage is TRBJ2-1; 7 bases align to TRBD2. V gave up 0 bases and J gave up 9 bases; unmatched junction bases: 2. The CDR3 runs to 13 residues. CDR3 bases: TGTGCCAGCAGTTTAGCGGGCGGGAGTGAGCAGTTCTTC. Translated, it gives CASSLAGGSEQFF.

The CDR3 loop reads CASSVGVVDTEAFF. In nucleotides, the CDR3 is TGTGCCAGCAGCGTAGGAGTGGTAGACACTGAAGCTTTCTTT. This chain links TRBV9 with TRBJ1-1, with D unclear. This CDR3 comprises 14 residues. Per the germline V gene, CDR1 is SGDLS and CDR2 is YYNGEE. The ends were cut back, 0 bases at V and 3 bases at J, with 9 bases in the middle. The full variable domain, completed using reference TRBV9 and TRBJ1-1, is DSGVTQTPKHLITATGQRVTLRCSPRSGDLSVYWYQQSLDQGLQFLIQYYNGEERAKGNILERFSAQQFPDLHSELNLSSLELGDSALYFCASSVGVVDTEAFFGQGTRLTVV.